The clone carrying this TCR beta chain was detected only once. Its specificity is unknown. TCRdb's table, derived via immunoSEQ multiplex PCR, lists solely in-frame clones and lacks some. The sample lists about 96,000 clones, 85% to 90% seen once, with approximately 30% in the top ten. V was shortened by 3 bases and J by 0 bases, with 5 bases between the two germline ends. CDR1 MDHEN and CDR2 SYDVKM come from the germline V gene. CDR3 size: 13 residues. This sample is part of a study of T cell responses to AZD1222 COVID-19 vaccine. Study-level points and caveats: The peak T cell response came first, and repertoires were sampled only after it. Increases in Spike-specific TCR breadth and depth were seen after two AZD1222 doses.

This TCR was sampled from an adult in good health. This rearrangement joins TRBV28 to TRBJ1-1; D is unclear. The starting material was peripheral blood, obtained on day 0 of AZD1222 vaccination. The CDR3 loop is CASSFRLNTEAFF. The CDR3, as DNA: TGTGCCAGCAGTTTCAGGCTGAACACTGAAGCTTTCTTT.